Sequencing of this T cell receptor beta chain was carried out in a study of T cells in Graves' hyperthyroidism and ophthalmopathy. On the study more broadly: Sampling of peripheral blood happened at initial diagnosis, prior to any treatment.

Amplification of TCR beta CDR3 regions was performed using RNA transcripts as template. Carried out on the TCR CDR3, a first-round RT-PCR used the HTBI primer set. Each CDR3 protein is one row after TCRdb ran MiXCR on the multiplex PCR reads. Among 490,000 or so distinct CDR3 sequences, roughly 21% were seen once, and the ten largest hold over 45%. Patients were excluded for uncontrolled infection, other autoimmune disease, pregnancy or lactation. PBMCs were sourced from approximately 9 ml fresh peripheral blood. Trimming removed 6 bases at V and 4 bases at J, with 18 bases between. The CDR3 has 15 residues. Germline assignment: CDR1 MNHNS and CDR2 SASEGT. Broader study findings: The blood repertoire included most of the expanded thyroid clonotypes above 0.001.

The table lists this clonotype with many counts. The antigen remains unidentified. Input material: blood. The genes are TRBV6-1 and TRBJ2-5, with D perhaps being TRBD1 or TRBD2 (6 bases each). This sequence originates from a man aged 35-49 years with Graves' ophthalmopathy. DNA for the CDR3: TGTGCCAGCAGCTCAAGGAGGGGGAACCTAGAGACCCAGTACTTC. Its translation: CASSSRRGNLETQYF.